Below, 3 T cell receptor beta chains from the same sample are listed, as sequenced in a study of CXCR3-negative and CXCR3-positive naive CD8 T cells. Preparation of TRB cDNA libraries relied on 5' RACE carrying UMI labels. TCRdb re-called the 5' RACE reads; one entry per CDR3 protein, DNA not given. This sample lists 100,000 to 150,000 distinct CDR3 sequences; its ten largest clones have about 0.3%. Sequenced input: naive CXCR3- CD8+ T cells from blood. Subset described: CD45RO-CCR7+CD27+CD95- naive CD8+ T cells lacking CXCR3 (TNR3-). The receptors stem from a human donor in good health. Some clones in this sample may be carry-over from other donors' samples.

CDR3 in amino acids: CAISELGAHNEQFF. The V call is TRBV10-3, the J call TRBJ2-1. The CDR3 consists of 14 residues. Germline V lookup: CDR1 ENHRY, CDR2 SYGVKD.

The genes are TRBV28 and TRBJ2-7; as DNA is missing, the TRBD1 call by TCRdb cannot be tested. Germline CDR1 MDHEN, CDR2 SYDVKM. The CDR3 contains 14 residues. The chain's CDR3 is CASSSGQGLHEQYF.

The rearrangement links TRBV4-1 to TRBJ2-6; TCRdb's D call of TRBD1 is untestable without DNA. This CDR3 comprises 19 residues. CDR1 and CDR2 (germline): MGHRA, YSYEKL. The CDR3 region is CASSPSGAGVPSGANVLTF.